The clone carrying this T cell receptor (beta chain) was seen a few times. The Seattle site enrolled patients during active infection and followed them longitudinally. Germline V gene data show CDR1 as SNHLY and CDR2 as FYNNEI. The CDR3 covers 14 residues. Trimming at V came to 6 bases and at J to 0 bases, leaving 4 bases not matched to a gene. These data come from a study of blood T cell repertoires in COVID-19. Study context: Samples came from the United States, Italy and Spain, spanning acute and convalescent COVID-19.

Repertoires were generated with immunoSEQ multiplex PCR, while TCRdb's copy carries only in-frame clones and drops some. Of 120,000 to 150,000 clones in the sample, 84% were seen once. This chain joins TRBV2 and TRBJ2-7, with 8 positions matching TRBD2. Source material: peripheral blood. The TCR sequence derives from a man under 40 with COVID-19, enrolled during active disease. The CDR3 DNA reads as TGTGCCAGCAGAGCGGGAGCGAACTCCTACGAGCAGTACTTC. This codes for CASRAGANSYEQYF.